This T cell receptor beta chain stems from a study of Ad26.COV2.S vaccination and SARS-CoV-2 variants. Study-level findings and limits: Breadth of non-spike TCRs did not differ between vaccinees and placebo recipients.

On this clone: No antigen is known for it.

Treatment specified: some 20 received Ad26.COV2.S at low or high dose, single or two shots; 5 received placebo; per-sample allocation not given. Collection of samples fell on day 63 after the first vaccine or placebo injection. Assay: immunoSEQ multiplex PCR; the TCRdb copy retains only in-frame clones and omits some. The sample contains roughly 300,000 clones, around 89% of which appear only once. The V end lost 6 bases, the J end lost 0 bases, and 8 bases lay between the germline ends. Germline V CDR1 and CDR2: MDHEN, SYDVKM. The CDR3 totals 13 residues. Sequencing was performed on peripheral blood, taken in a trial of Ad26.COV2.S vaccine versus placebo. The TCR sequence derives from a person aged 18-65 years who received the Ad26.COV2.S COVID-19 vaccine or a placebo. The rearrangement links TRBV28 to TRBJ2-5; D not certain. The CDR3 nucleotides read TGTGCCAGCAGCCCCAGTTACCAAGAGACCCAGTACTTC. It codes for CASSPSYQETQYF.